Each of the 23 T cell receptor beta chains below was sequenced from the same sample in a study of cytomegalovirus exposure and HLA in healthy donors. With 60 Vbeta and 13 Jbeta primers, the PCR was carried out. Measured with immunoSEQ multiplex PCR; TCRdb has only the in-frame clones, and not every one. Among 130,000 or so clones, about 77% were seen once, and the ten largest hold 1.5% to 2%. Material: PBMCs. Every receptor here comes from a female donor in good health and CMV-seronegative.

V usage is TRBV5-5 and J usage is TRBJ2-6; 7 nucleotides line up with TRBD1. The CDR3 consists of 17 residues. V gave up 0 bases and J gave up 7 bases; unmatched junction bases: 10. Per germline, CDR1 SGHKS and CDR2 YYEKEE (reference sequence). The CDR3 DNA reads as TGTGCCAGCAGCTTGGATGGGACAGCGAGGGGTGCCAACGTCCTGACTTTC. This gives the protein CASSLDGTARGANVLTF.

The chain joins TRBV10-1 to TRBJ2-5; 7 bases are shared with TRBD2. This CDR3 is 14 amino acids long. The J segment lost 5 bases and the V segment lost 3 bases, leaving 6 bases of the junction unmatched. Germline CDR1 WNHNN, CDR2 SYGVQD (reference sequence). Here the CDR3 DNA reads TGCGCCAGCAGTGATGGCGGGAGAGGGGAGACCCAGTACTTC. Amino acid sequence: CASSDGGRGETQYF.

The chain is built from TRBV30 and TRBJ1-5; perhaps TRBD1 as D (5 bases). This CDR3 comprises 14 residues. Trimming pared 3 bases from V and 2 bases from J, leaving 11 bases between. The germline gives CDR1 GTSNPN, CDR2 SVGIG (reference sequence). CDR3 sequence (DNA): TGTGCCTGGAGCCTGCGGGGGGGCAATCAGCCCCAGCATTTT. Its translation: CAWSLRGGNQPQHF.

This chain links TRBV5-4 with TRBJ1-2; D is unclear. Trimming cost V 3 bases and J 4 bases, with 10 bases left between them. The germline V gene encodes CDR1 SGHNT and CDR2 YYREEE (reference sequence). This CDR3 comprises 13 residues. In DNA, the CDR3 is TGTGCCAGCAGCTCCCCGGAGAGCTATGGCTACACCTTC. Its translation is CASSSPESYGYTF.

The chain is built from TRBV14 and TRBJ1-2; 9 bases fit TRBD1. Germline values: CDR1 SGHDN, CDR2 FVKESK. Germline trimming cut 1 base from V and 1 base from J; bases unmatched to any gene: 4. The CDR3 is 16 residues long. CDR3 loop: CASSQGPGQGNYGYTF. The CDR3 DNA sequence: TGTGCCAGCAGCCAAGGACCGGGACAGGGTAACTATGGCTACACCTTC.

The chain links TRBV19 to TRBJ2-3; TRBD2 matches 9 bases. V dropped 5 bases and J dropped 3; count of bases not matched to a gene: 12. The V gene's germline CDR1 is LNHDA and CDR2 SQIVND (reference sequence). The CDR3 consists of 17 residues. CDR3: CASSPKPRLAVTDTQYF. The CDR3 region has the DNA TGTGCCAGTAGTCCTAAACCCCGACTAGCGGTAACAGATACGCAGTATTTT.

The chain uses TRBV4-1 and TRBJ2-2; 10 bases are shared with TRBD2. With 4 bases clipped from V and 5 bases from J, the junction kept 10 bases outside the gene matches. Germline V gives CDR1 MGHRA, CDR2 YSYEKL. The CDR3 spans 17 residues. In DNA, the CDR3 is TGCGCCAGCAGCCCGCACCTAGCGGGAGATGGGACCGGGGAGCTGTTTTTT. This codes for CASSPHLAGDGTGELFF.

This clone was seen only once. The CDR3 sequence: CASSLWDRGRVYTF. In DNA, the CDR3 is TGTGCCAGCAGCTTATGGGACAGGGGTCGGGTCTACACCTTC. The chain carries TRBV13 and TRBJ1-2, with 10 bases that match TRBD1. The V segment lost 2 bases and the J segment 10 bases; nucleotides outside the gene matches: 7. The CDR3 is made up of 14 amino acids. Per the germline V gene, CDR1 is PRHDT and CDR2 is FYEKMQ (reference sequence).

CDR3 sequence reads: CASAGGTDGEQYF. CDR3 DNA: TGTGCCAGCGCGGGGGGGACTGACGGCGAGCAGTACTTC. V usage is TRBV6-6 and J usage is TRBJ2-7; 9 bases agree with TRBD2. The CDR3 runs to 13 residues. Germline-derived CDR1 and CDR2 are MNHNY and SVGAGI (reference sequence). V was clipped by 8 bases and J by 6 bases; unmatched bases: 8.

The chain employs TRBV6-1 and TRBJ1-1; no definite D call. V was trimmed by 6 bases and J by 4 bases, leaving 15 bases between them. Germline assignment: CDR1 MNHNS and CDR2 SASEGT. The CDR3 is made up of 14 amino acids. CDR3 bases: TGTGCCAGCAGGCAGAGGGCGGAGGGCACTGAAGCTTTCTTT. As protein: CASRQRAEGTEAFF.

The rearrangement joins TRBV11-3 to TRBJ2-7, with TRBD1 identical over 8 bases. The CDR3 has 14 amino acids. Germline-derived CDR1 and CDR2 are SGHNT and YENEEA. V was pared by 5 bases and J by 3 bases, with 6 bases of the junction left unmatched. The CDR3 DNA follows: TGTGCCAGCAGCCCCCGGACAGGGAACTACGAGCAGTACTTC. This encodes CASSPRTGNYEQYF. Complete variable domain (other parts from reference TRBV11-3 and TRBJ2-7): EAGVVQSPRYKIIEKKQPVAFWCNPISGHNTLYWYLQNLGQGPELLIRYENEEAVDDSQLPKDRFSAERLKGVDSTLKIQPAELGDSAVYLCASSPRTGNYEQYFGPGTRLTVT.

This chain connects TRBV6-5 to TRBJ2-1, with D maybe TRBD1 (5 bases). The V gene lost 2 bases and the J gene lost 4 bases, with 6 bases spanning the gap. The CDR3 is 13 amino acids. Germline V gene lookup returns CDR1 MNHEY and CDR2 SVGAGI. CDR3 residues: CASSYPGYNEQFF. In nucleotides, the CDR3 is TGTGCCAGCAGTTACCCAGGGTACAATGAGCAGTTCTTC.

This clone appeared a single time. The genes are TRBV5-1 and TRBJ2-5; no clear D gene. The CDR3 consists of 12 residues. Germline V gene lookup returns CDR1 SGHRS and CDR2 YFSETQ. Deletions cut 1 base from V and 5 bases from J, with 6 bases between. The CDR3 DNA is TGCGCCAGCAGCTTGACCCAGGAGACCCAGTACTTC. Its translation is CASSLTQETQYF.

The rearrangement links TRBV9 to TRBJ1-2; D unresolved. The CDR3 consists of 11 residues. Germline loops: CDR1 SGDLS, CDR2 YYNGEE. The V end was cut by 4 bases, the J end by 8 bases, with 9 bases between. The CDR3 DNA is TGTGCCAGCAGCTCCCGGTCGGGCTACACCTTC. Protein sequence: CASSSRSGYTF.

The rearrangement links TRBV5-5 to TRBJ1-5; TRBD1 matches 7 bases. CDR1 SGHKS and CDR2 YYEKEE come from the germline V gene (reference sequence). The CDR3 loop spans 16 amino acids. V shed 1 base, J shed 3 bases, and the junction held 7 bases outside the gene matches. CDR3 bases: TGTGCCAGCAGCTTGTTGGGGGGACAGTCCAATCAGCCCCAGCATTTT. As protein: CASSLLGGQSNQPQHF. The whole variable domain, remainder taken from reference TRBV5-5 and TRBJ1-5, is DAGVTQSPTHLIKTRGQQVTLRCSPISGHKSVSWYQQVLGQGPQFIFQYYEKEERGRGNFPDRFSARQFPNYSSELNVNALLLGDSALYLCASSLLGGQSNQPQHFGDGTRLSIL.

The chain is built from TRBV19 and TRBJ1-2; TRBD1 matches at 9 bases. The CDR3 runs to 15 residues. V was clipped by 5 bases and J by 4 bases; unmatched bases: 8. Germline CDR1 reads LNHDA; CDR2 reads SQIVND (reference sequence). The CDR3 nucleotides read TGTGCCAGTAGTGCCCCGGGACAGGGAAGCTATGGCTACACCTTC. Protein sequence: CASSAPGQGSYGYTF.

V usage is TRBV9 and J usage is TRBJ1-6; D may be TRBD1 (5 bases). Germline CDR1 is SGDLS and CDR2 is YYNGEE. V lost 3 bases, J lost 8 bases, and 12 bases lay in between. CDR3 size: 14 residues. DNA for the CDR3: TGTGCCAGCAGCGGGGGCGGAATGGATTCACCCCTCCACTTT. Encoded protein: CASSGGGMDSPLHF.

This rearrangement joins TRBV6-5 to TRBJ2-3; unclear D gene. Trimming pared 7 bases from V and 0 bases from J, leaving 11 bases between. The CDR3 is 14 residues long. Germline CDR1 reads MNHEY; CDR2 reads SVGAGI. CDR3 bases: TGTGCCAGCACCCAAGCCGCTAGCACAGATACGCAGTATTTT. The encoded protein is CASTQAASTDTQYF.

Comment on this clone: This CDR3 fails to terminate in the conserved phenylalanine or tryptophan, so it likely reflects a read error. The rearrangement uses TRBV4-2 and TRBJ2-3; TRBD1 aligns across 8 bases. The ends lost 8 bases at V and 8 bases at J; junction bases unmatched: 15. The CDR3 has 15 residues. From germline, CDR1 is LGHNA and CDR2 YNFKEQ. This chain's CDR3 is CASGQGGGTSPTQYL. The DNA of the CDR3 is TGTGCCAGCGGACAGGGAGGCGGGACCTCCCCTACGCAGTATCTT.

J is TRBJ1-2 and V is TRBV25-1; TRBD1 is a possible D gene (6 bases). The CDR3 has 16 residues. Between the trimmed V and J ends, which lost 2 bases and 1 base, there was a span of 14 bases. Per germline, CDR1 MGHDK and CDR2 SYGVNS. CDR3 nucleotides: TGTGCCAGCAGTGAACTCCGGTCAGGGGATAACTATGGCTACACCTTC. The encoded protein is CASSELRSGDNYGYTF.

The rearrangement links TRBV10-2 to TRBJ2-7; D call uncertain. The V and J ends lost 0 bases and 3 bases respectively, with 6 bases between them. This CDR3 comprises 13 residues. In germline, CDR1 is WSHSY, CDR2 SAAADI. CDR3 nucleotide sequence: TGCGCCAGCAGTGAGTCGGCTGACTACGAGCAGTACTTC. Protein product: CASSESADYEQYF.

The chain joins TRBV25-1 to TRBJ1-1; the match to TRBD1 covers 7 bases. V was clipped by 6 bases and J by 3 bases; unmatched bases: 10. The germline V gene encodes CDR1 MGHDK and CDR2 SYGVNS. CDR3 length: 15 amino acids. The DNA of the CDR3 is TGTGCCAGCAGGTTCCAGGGGGGAAAGGACACTGAAGCTTTCTTT. This gives the protein CASRFQGGKDTEAFF.

The V gene is TRBV13, the J gene TRBJ1-2, with 7 bases matching TRBD1. CDR1 is PRHDT, CDR2 FYEKMQ, per germline (reference sequence). The trim removed 1 base at V and 5 bases at J, leaving 7 bases unmatched. The CDR3 consists of 15 residues. Written as DNA, the CDR3 is TGTGCCAGCAGCTTAGCAGACAGGGTGGATTATGGCTACACCTTC. Protein: CASSLADRVDYGYTF.